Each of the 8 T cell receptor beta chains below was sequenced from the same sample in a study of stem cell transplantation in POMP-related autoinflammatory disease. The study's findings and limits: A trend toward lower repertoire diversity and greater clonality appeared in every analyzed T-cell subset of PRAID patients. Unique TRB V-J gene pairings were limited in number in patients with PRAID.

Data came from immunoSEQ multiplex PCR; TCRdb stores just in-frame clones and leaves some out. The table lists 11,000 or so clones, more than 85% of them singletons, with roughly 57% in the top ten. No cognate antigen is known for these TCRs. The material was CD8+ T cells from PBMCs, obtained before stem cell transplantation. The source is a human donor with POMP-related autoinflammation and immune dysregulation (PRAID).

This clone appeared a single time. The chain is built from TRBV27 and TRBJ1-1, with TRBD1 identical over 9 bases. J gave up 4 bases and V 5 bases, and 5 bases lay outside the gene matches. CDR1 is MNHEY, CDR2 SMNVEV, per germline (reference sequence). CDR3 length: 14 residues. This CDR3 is CASSLRTGVTEAFF. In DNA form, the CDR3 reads TGTGCCAGCAGTCTCCGGACAGGGGTCACTGAAGCTTTCTTT.

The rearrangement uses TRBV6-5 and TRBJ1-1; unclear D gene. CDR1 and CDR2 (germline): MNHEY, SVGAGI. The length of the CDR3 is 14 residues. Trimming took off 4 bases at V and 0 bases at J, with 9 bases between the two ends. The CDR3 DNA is TGTGCCAGCAGTTTCGAAGGCATGAACACTGAAGCTTTCTTT. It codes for CASSFEGMNTEAFF.

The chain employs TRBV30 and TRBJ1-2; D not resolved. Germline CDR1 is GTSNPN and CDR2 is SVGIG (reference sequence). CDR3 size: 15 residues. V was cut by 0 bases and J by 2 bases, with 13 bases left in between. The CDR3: CAWSVPWQKNYGYTF. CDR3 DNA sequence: TGTGCCTGGAGTGTACCGTGGCAGAAAAACTATGGCTACACCTTC.

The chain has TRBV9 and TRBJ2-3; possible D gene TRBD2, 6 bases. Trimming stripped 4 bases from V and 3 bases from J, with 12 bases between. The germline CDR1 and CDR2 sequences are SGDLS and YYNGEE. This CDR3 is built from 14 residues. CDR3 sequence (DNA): TGTGCCAGCAGCTCCTACGGGGGTACAGATACGCAGTATTTT. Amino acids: CASSSYGGTDTQYF.

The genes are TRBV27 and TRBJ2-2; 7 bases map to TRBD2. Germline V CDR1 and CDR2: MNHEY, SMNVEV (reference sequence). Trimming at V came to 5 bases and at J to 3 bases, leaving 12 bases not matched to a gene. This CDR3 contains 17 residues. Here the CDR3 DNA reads TGTGCCAGCAGTCTCCGCCTAGCGGTGAGGGACACCGGGGAGCTGTTTTTT. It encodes CASSLRLAVRDTGELFF.

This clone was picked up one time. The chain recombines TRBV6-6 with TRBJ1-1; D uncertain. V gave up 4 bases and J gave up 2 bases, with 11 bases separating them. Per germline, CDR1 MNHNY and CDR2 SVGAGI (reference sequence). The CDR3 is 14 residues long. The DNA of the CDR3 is TGTGCCAGCAGTTGGGCCCGGGGAAACACTGAAGCTTTCTTT. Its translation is CASSWARGNTEAFF.

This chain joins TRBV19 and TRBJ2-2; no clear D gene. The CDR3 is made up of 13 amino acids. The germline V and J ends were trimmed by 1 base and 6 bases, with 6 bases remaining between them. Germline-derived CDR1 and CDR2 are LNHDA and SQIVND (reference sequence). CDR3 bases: TGTGCCAGTAGTATAGTCGATGCCGGGGAGCTGTTTTTT. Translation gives CASSIVDAGELFF.

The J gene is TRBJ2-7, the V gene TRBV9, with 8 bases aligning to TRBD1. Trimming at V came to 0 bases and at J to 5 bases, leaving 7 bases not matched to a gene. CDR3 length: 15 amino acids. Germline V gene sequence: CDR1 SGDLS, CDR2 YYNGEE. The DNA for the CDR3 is TGTGCCAGCAGCGTAGAAGGACAGGGCTGGAACGAGCAGTACTTC. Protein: CASSVEGQGWNEQYF.